The following is a T cell receptor (beta chain) sequence with its context. In the original workflow: Amplifying reference gene primers gave estimates of nucleated cell counts. The repertoire was sequenced with immunoSEQ multiplex PCR; TCRdb's copy has only in-frame clones and lacks some. The DNA was the basis for D and trimming; V, J and clone size are from that table. This table has 55,000 to 80,000 clones, 83% appearing once. These data come from a study of blood T cell repertoires in COVID-19. Overall study: Collection of acute and convalescent COVID-19 samples took place in the United States, Italy and Spain. PBMCs, B-cell-depleted T cells, or T cells provided the cDNA or gDNA that made up the material.

There are 17 residues in the CDR3. Losses at the gene ends were 3 bases for V and 3 bases for J; bases not matched to a gene: 10. The germline CDR1 and CDR2 sequences are MDHEN and SYDVKM. The J gene is TRBJ1-2, the V gene TRBV28, with 10 positions matching TRBD1. The sequenced material came from peripheral blood. This receptor was identified in a woman aged 80 or over with acute or convalescent COVID-19. The CDR3 DNA is TGTGCCAGCAGTTTCCCGACAGGGGGCACCGTAGACTATGGCTACACCTTC. This gives the protein CASSFPTGGTVDYGYTF.